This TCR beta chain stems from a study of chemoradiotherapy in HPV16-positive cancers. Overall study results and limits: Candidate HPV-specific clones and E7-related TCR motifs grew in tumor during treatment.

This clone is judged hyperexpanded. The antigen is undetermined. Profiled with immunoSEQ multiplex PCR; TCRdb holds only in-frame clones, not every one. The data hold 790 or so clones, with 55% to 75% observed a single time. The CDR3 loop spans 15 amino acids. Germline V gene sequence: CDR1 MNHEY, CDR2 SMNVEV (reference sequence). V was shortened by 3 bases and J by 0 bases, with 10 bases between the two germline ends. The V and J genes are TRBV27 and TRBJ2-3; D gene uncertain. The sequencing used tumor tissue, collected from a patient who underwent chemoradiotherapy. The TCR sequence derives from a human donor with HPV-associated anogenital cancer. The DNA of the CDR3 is TGTGCCAGCAGTTTCCAACATACTAGCACAGATACGCAGTATTTT. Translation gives CASSFQHTSTDTQYF.